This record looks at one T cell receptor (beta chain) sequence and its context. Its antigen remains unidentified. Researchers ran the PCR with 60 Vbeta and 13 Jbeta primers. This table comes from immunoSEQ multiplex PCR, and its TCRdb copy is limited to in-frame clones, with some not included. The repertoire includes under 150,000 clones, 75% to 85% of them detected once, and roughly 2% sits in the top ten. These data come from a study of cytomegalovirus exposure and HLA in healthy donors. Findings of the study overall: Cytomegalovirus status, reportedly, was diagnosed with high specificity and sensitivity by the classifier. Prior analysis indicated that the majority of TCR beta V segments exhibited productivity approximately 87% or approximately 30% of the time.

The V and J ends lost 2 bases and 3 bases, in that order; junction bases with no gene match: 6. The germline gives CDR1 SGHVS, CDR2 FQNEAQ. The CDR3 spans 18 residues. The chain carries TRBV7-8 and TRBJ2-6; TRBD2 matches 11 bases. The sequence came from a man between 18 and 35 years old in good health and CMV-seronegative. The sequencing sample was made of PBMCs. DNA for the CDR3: TGTGCCAGCAGCTTATTGCGACTAGCGGGAAGTGGGGCCAACGTCCTGACTTTC. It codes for CASSLLRLAGSGANVLTF.